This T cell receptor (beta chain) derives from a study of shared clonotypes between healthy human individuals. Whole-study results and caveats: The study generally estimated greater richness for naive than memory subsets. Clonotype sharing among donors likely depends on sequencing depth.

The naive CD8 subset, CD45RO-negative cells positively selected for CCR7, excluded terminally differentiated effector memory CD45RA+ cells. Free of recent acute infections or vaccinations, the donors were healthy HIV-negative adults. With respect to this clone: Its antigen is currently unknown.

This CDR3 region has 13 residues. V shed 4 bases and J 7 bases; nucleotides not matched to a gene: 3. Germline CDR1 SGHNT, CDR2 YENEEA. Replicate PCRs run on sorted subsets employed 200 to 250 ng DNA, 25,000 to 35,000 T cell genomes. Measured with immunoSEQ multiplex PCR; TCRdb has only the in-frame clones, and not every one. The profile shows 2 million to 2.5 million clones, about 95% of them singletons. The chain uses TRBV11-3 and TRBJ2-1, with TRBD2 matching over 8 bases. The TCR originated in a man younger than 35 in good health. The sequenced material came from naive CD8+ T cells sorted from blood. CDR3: CASSSGRGNEQFF. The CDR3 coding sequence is TGTGCCAGCAGCTCCGGGAGGGGGAATGAGCAGTTCTTC. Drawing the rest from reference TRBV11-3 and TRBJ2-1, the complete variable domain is EAGVVQSPRYKIIEKKQPVAFWCNPISGHNTLYWYLQNLGQGPELLIRYENEEAVDDSQLPKDRFSAERLKGVDSTLKIQPAELGDSAVYLCASSSGRGNEQFFGPGTRLTVL.